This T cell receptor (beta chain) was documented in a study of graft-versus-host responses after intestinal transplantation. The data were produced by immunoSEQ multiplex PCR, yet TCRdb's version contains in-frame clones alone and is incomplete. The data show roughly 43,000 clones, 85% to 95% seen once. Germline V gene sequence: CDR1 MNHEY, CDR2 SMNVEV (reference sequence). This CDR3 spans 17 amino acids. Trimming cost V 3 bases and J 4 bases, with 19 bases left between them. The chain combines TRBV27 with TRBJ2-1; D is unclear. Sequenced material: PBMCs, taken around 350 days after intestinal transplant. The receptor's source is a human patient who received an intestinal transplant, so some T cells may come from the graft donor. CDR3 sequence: CASSFSGPDTAYNEQFF. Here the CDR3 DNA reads TGTGCCAGCAGTTTCTCAGGACCTGATACAGCTTACAATGAGCAGTTCTTC.